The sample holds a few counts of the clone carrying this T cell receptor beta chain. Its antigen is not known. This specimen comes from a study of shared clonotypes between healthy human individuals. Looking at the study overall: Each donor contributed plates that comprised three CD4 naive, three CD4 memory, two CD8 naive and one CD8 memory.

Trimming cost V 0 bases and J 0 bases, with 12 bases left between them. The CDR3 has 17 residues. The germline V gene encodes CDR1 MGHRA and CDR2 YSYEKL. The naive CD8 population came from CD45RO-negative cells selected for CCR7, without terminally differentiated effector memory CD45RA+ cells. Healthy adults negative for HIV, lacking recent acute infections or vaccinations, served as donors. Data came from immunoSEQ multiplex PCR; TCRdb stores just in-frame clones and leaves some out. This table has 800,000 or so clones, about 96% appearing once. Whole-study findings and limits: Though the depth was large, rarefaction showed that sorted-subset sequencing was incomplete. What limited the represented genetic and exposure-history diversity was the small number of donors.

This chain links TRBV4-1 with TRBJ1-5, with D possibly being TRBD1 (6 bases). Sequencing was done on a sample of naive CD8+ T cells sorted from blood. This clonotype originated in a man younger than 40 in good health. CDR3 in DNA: TGCGCCAGCAGCCAAGAGGCCGGGACATATAGCAATCAGCCCCAGCATTTT. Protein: CASSQEAGTYSNQPQHF.